Below are 20 T cell receptor beta chains sequenced from a single sample in a study of shared clonotypes between healthy human individuals. The table came from immunoSEQ multiplex PCR; TCRdb's copy has only in-frame clones and leaves some out. The table has about 480,000 clones, about four fifths seen once. The specimen was PBMCs. These receptors were taken from a woman aged 40 to 55 in good health. Some clones in this sample may be carry-over from other donors' samples.

This clone was recorded only once. V is TRBV5-1 and J is TRBJ2-2, with 9 positions matching TRBD1. V trimming: 5 bases; J trimming: 4 bases; junction bases outside the gene matches: 18. The CDR3 runs to 19 residues. Germline CDR1 is SGHRS and CDR2 is YFSETQ. CDR3 protein: CASSSPFTPGQGTTGELFF. In DNA, the CDR3 is TGCGCCAGCAGTTCCCCCTTCACGCCGGGACAGGGTACCACCGGGGAGCTGTTTTTT. The full variable domain, completed using reference TRBV5-1 and TRBJ2-2, is KAGVTQTPRYLIKTRGQQVTLSCSPISGHRSVSWYQQTPGQGLQFLFEYFSETQRNKGNFPGRFSGRQFSNSRSEMNVSTLELGDSALYLCASSSPFTPGQGTTGELFFGEGSRLTVL.

The J gene is TRBJ2-3, the V gene TRBV7-3, with D possibly matching TRBD2 (6 bases). V gave up 4 bases and J gave up 4 bases, with 12 bases separating them. Germline CDR1 SGHTA, CDR2 FQGTGA. This CDR3 contains 14 residues. Here the CDR3 reads CASSSAPSADTQYF. CDR3 nucleotides: TGTGCCAGCAGCTCCGCTCCTAGCGCAGATACGCAGTATTTT. The entire variable domain, with the rest obtained from reference TRBV7-3 and TRBJ2-3, is as follows: GAGVSQTPSNKVTEKGKYVELRCDPISGHTALYWYRQSLGQGPEFLIYFQGTGAADDSGLPNDRFFAVRPEGSVSTLKIQRTERGDSAVYLCASSSAPSADTQYFGPGTRLTVL.

The rearrangement joins TRBV19 to TRBJ2-3; no clear D gene. The germline CDR1 and CDR2 sequences are LNHDA and SQIVND (reference sequence). Trimming cost V 3 bases and J 2 bases, with 9 bases left between them. This CDR3 spans 14 amino acids. In DNA form, the CDR3 reads TGTGCCAGTAGTATGGGCACCCACACAGATACGCAGTATTTT. Its protein product is CASSMGTHTDTQYF.

The chain links TRBV15 to TRBJ1-5; 8 nucleotides agree with TRBD1. The trim removed 4 bases at V and 9 bases at J, leaving 11 bases unmatched. CDR1 is LNHNV and CDR2 is YYDKDF in the germline V gene (reference sequence). The CDR3 contains 15 residues. The CDR3 region has the DNA TGTGCCACCAGCATGGACAGGGTCAACGGCCGGCCCCAGCATTTT. The encoded protein is CATSMDRVNGRPQHF.

The chain's CDR3 is CAISESMEMMDTQYF. The CDR3 bases are TGTGCCATCAGTGAGTCTATGGAGATGATGGATACGCAGTATTTT. This rearrangement joins TRBV10-3 to TRBJ2-3, with no clear D. The CDR3 is made up of 15 amino acids. V lost 0 bases and J 6 bases, leaving 13 bases between the germline ends. Germline lookup yields CDR1 ENHRY and CDR2 SYGVKD.

The CDR3 sequence: CASSLAARDRGVGKLFF. The CDR3, as DNA: TGTGCCAGCAGCTTAGCGGCCCGGGACAGGGGAGTTGGAAAACTGTTTTTT. The rearrangement links TRBV7-8 to TRBJ1-4; 10 bases align to TRBD1. Losses at the gene ends were 0 bases for V and 10 bases for J; bases not matched to a gene: 11. This CDR3 is built from 17 residues. Germline lookup yields CDR1 SGHVS and CDR2 FQNEAQ.

This clone was observed a few times. Distinct nucleotide sequences in the sample also encode this CDR3. The CDR3 DNA follows: TGCAGCGTTGGCAGAAACACTGAAGCTTTCTTT. Translating it yields CSVGRNTEAFF. The chain carries TRBV29-1 and TRBJ1-1, with D hard to call. The CDR3 sequence is 11 residues long. CDR1 and CDR2 (germline): SQVTM, ANQGSEA. Trimming pared 4 bases from V and 2 bases from J, leaving 5 bases between.

V gene TRBV2 combines with J gene TRBJ2-1, with 14 bases fitting TRBD2. V was pared by 6 bases and J by 1 base, with 8 bases of the junction left unmatched. Germline CDR1 is SNHLY and CDR2 is FYNNEI. This CDR3 contains 18 residues. The CDR3 DNA reads TGTGCCAGCAGAGGGACTAGCGGGAGTCGGGGTTCCTACAATGAGCAGTTCTTC. Translating it yields CASRGTSGSRGSYNEQFF.

This sequence joins TRBV19 and TRBJ2-1; a weak D match, TRBD2 (6 bases). The germline V gene has CDR1 LNHDA and CDR2 SQIVND (reference sequence). The ends were cut back, 11 bases at V and 4 bases at J, with 21 bases in the middle. This CDR3 comprises 15 residues. The CDR3 region is CAASQPGGTYNEQFF. CDR3 sequence (DNA): TGTGCCGCATCCCAGCCGGGCGGGACTTACAATGAGCAGTTCTTC.

This chain links TRBV5-1 with TRBJ2-2; no definite D call. Between the trimmed V and J ends, which lost 3 bases and 6 bases, there was a span of 15 bases. This CDR3 has 15 residues. The germline gives CDR1 SGHRS, CDR2 YFSETQ. CDR3 residues: CASSSGNPDAGELFF. The DNA of the CDR3 is TGCGCCAGCAGCTCCGGAAACCCGGACGCCGGGGAGCTGTTTTTT.

The chain carries TRBV7-8 and TRBJ2-5; a possible D gene is TRBD1 (5 bases). Gene TRBJ2-7 matches the end of the DNA better, so the J call may be wrong. Looked up from germline, CDR1 is SGHVS and CDR2 is FQNEAQ. This CDR3 is 14 amino acids long. The CDR3 protein is CASSHRFSSYEQYF. The CDR3 DNA reads TGTGCCAGCAGCCACAGGTTCAGCTCCTACGAGCAGTACTTC.

The rearrangement links TRBV18 to TRBJ2-1; D call uncertain. This CDR3 is 14 amino acids long. Germline V gene lookup returns CDR1 KGHSH and CDR2 LQKENI. With 3 bases removed from V and 6 bases from J, the gap between germline ends came to 12 bases. The CDR3 nucleotides are TGTGCCAGCTCACCGCCTATTGTGTCCAATGAGCAGTTCTTC. It yields the protein CASSPPIVSNEQFF.

The rearrangement uses TRBV27 and TRBJ2-1; no reliable D call. The ends were cut back, 5 bases at V and 5 bases at J, with 22 bases in the middle. The germline V gene has CDR1 MNHEY and CDR2 SMNVEV (reference sequence). This CDR3 is 17 amino acids long. CDR3 sequence: CASSPRTDPRANNEQFF. The CDR3 coding sequence is TGTGCCAGCAGTCCTAGAACGGACCCCCGGGCTAACAATGAGCAGTTCTTC.

The gene calls are TRBV7-2 and TRBJ1-2; D is ambiguous. Germline CDR1 reads SGHTA; CDR2 reads FQGNSA. CDR3 length: 14 residues. Trimming stripped 5 bases from V and 2 bases from J, with 12 bases between. CDR3 protein: CASSPTAGNYGYTF. The CDR3 coding sequence is TGTGCCAGCAGCCCGACGGCGGGCAACTATGGCTACACCTTC.

This clone was observed a handful of times. The chain combines TRBV9 with TRBJ2-6, with D perhaps TRBD1 (6 bases). The germline gives CDR1 SGDLS, CDR2 YYNGEE. The CDR3 has 18 residues. Between the trimmed V and J ends, which lost 1 base and 2 bases, there was a span of 16 bases. The CDR3 is CASSVSSPGAPGANVLTF. CDR3 coding DNA: TGTGCCAGCAGCGTATCATCCCCAGGGGCGCCTGGGGCCAACGTCCTGACTTTC. Looking up the rest from reference TRBV9 and TRBJ2-6 gives the full variable domain: DSGVTQTPKHLITATGQRVTLRCSPRSGDLSVYWYQQSLDQGLQFLIQYYNGEERAKGNILERFSAQQFPDLHSELNLSSLELGDSALYFCASSVSSPGAPGANVLTFGAGSRLTVL.

This CDR3 is CASSPRRQNTEAFF. The CDR3 DNA sequence: TGCGCCAGCAGCCCTCGTCGACAGAACACTGAAGCTTTCTTT. This rearrangement joins TRBV4-1 to TRBJ1-1, with no clear D. The CDR3 spans 14 residues. The germline gives CDR1 MGHRA, CDR2 YSYEKL. V gave up 4 bases and J gave up 1 base, with 10 bases separating them.

Turning to this clone: The sample holds other DNA sequences that translate to the same CDR3. The chain is built from TRBV6-1 and TRBJ1-2; D remains ambiguous. Trimming pared 3 bases from V and 3 bases from J, leaving 5 bases between. CDR3 length: 12 amino acids. Germline V gene lookup returns CDR1 MNHNS and CDR2 SASEGT. CDR3 protein: CASSDRYYGYTF. CDR3 sequence (DNA): TGTGCCAGCAGTGACAGGTACTATGGCTACACCTTC.

A note on this clone: Other DNA sequences in the same sample also yield this CDR3. The CDR3 DNA sequence: TGTGCCAGCAGCCTACAGGGGTCAACTAATGAAAAACTGTTTTTT. It is translated as CASSLQGSTNEKLFF. The chain recombines TRBV11-2 with TRBJ1-4; 7 nucleotides align to TRBD1. Germline CDR1 SGHAT, CDR2 FQNNGV. There are 15 residues in the CDR3. After removal of 5 bases from V and 0 bases from J, the junction contained 3 bases not matched to a gene.

The chain joins TRBV4-1 to TRBJ1-4, with TRBD1 matching 8 bases. Germline CDR1 reads MGHRA; CDR2 reads YSYEKL. The ends lost 4 bases at V and 2 bases at J; junction bases unmatched: 3. CDR3 length: 15 residues. CDR3 in amino acids: CASSRGQGTNEKLFF. CDR3 sequence (DNA): TGCGCCAGCAGCCGAGGACAGGGCACTAATGAAAAACTGTTTTTT.

The chain uses TRBV30 and TRBJ2-5; 7 nucleotides agree with TRBD2. CDR1 is GTSNPN, CDR2 SVGIG, per germline (reference sequence). J was trimmed by 1 base and V by 3 bases; bases with no gene match: 5. The CDR3 extends over 14 amino acids. CDR3 protein: CAWSAGLSQETQYF. In nucleotides, the CDR3 is TGTGCCTGGAGCGCGGGACTATCCCAAGAGACCCAGTACTTC.